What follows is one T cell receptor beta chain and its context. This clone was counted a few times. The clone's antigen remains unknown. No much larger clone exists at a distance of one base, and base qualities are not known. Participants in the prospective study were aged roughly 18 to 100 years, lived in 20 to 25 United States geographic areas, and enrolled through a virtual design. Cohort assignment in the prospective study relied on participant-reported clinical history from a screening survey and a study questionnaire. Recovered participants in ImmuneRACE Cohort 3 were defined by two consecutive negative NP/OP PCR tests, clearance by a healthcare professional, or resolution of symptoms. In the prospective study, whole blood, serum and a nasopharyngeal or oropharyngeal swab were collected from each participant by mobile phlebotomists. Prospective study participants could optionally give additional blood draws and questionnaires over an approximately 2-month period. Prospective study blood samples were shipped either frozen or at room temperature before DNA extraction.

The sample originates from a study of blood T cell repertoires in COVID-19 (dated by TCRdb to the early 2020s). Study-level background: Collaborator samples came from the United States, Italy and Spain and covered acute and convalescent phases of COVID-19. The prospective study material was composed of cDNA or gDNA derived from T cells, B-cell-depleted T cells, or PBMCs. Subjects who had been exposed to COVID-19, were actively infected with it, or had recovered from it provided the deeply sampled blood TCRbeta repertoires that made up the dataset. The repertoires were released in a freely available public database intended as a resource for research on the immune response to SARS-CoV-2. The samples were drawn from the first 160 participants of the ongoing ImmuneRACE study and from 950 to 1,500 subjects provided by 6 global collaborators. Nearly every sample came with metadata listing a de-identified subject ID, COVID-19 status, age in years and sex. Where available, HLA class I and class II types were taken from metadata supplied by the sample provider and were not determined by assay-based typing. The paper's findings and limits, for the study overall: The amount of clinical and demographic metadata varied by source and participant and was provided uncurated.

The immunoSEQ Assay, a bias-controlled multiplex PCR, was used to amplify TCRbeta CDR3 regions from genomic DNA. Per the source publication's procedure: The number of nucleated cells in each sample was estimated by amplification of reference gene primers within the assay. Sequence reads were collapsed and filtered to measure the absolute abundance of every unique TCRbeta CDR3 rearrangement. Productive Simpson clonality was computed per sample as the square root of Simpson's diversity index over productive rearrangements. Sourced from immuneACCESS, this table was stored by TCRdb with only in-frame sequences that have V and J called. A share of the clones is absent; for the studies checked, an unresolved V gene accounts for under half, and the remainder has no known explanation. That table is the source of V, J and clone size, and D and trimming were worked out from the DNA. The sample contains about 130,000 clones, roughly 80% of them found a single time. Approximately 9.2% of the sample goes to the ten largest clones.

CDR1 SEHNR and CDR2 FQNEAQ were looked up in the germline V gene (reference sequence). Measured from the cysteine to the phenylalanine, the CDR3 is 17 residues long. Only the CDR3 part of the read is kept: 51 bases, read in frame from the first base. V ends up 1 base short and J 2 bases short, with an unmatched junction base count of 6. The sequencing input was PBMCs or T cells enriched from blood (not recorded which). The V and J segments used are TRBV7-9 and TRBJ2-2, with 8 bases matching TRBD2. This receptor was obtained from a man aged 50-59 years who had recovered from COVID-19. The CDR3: CASSLGIGLANTGELFF. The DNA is TGTGCCAGCAGCTTAGGTATCGGACTAGCAAACACCGGGGAGCTGTTTTTT.